These T cell receptor beta chains were read from a single sample in a study of Ad26.COV2.S vaccination and SARS-CoV-2 variants. The table came from immunoSEQ multiplex PCR; TCRdb's copy has only in-frame clones and leaves some out. The table lists some 460,000 clones, 80% to 90% of them singletons. Specimen: peripheral blood, collected in a trial of Ad26.COV2.S vaccine versus placebo. Receptors were obtained from a person between 18 and 59 years old who received the Ad26.COV2.S COVID-19 vaccine or a placebo. Each CDR3 is given with its conserved first and last residue. Each record gives: V gene, D gene, J gene, clone size, CDR3 DNA, CDR3 protein. D genes are given only for firm matches. Size values are once, few and many counts, or a class for expanded clones, and some rows have none.

TRBV7-3,-,TRBJ2-1,once,TGTGCCAGCAGCTTAACTGCGGGGGACAACAATGAGCAGTTCTTC,CASSLTAGDNNEQFF
TRBV6-5,TRBD1,TRBJ1-3,-,TGTGCCAGCAGGGGGACAGGGGGCTCTGGAAACACCATATATTTT,CASRGTGGSGNTIYF
TRBV7-2,-,TRBJ2-7,-,TGTGCCAGCAGCTTTAGGGAATCATACGAGCAGTACTTC,CASSFRESYEQYF
TRBV6-2/TRBV6-3,-,TRBJ2-7,-,TGTGCCAGCAGTTACGGGGGCTCCAAGACCTACGAGCAGTACTTC,CASSYGGSKTYEQYF
TRBV4-2,TRBD1,TRBJ2-1,-,TGTGCCAGCAGCCAAAAAGCGGCTCCCGGGACAGGGGTGGGTGGCTCCTACAATGAGCAGTTCTTC,CASSQKAAPGTGVGGSYNEQFF
TRBV9,-,TRBJ1-2,-,TGTGCCAGCAGCCCAGGCGGAGATGGCTACACCTTC,CASSPGGDGYTF
TRBV2,TRBD2,TRBJ2-3,-,TGTGCCAGCAGTCCATTGACTAGCGGGGTCACAGATACGCAGTATTTT,CASSPLTSGVTDTQYF
TRBV14,TRBD2,TRBJ2-1,-,TGTGCCAGCAGCCAAGATGCGACTAGCGGGGCCCCCTCCTACAATGAGCAGTTCTTC,CASSQDATSGAPSYNEQFF
TRBV18,-,TRBJ2-1,-,TGTGCCAGCTCACCGGGGGATCTCACGGGGAATGAGCAGTTCTTC,CASSPGDLTGNEQFF
TRBV30,TRBD1,TRBJ1-5,few,TGTGCCTGGACCCCGGGACAGGCAGGACAGCCCCAGCATTTT,CAWTPGQAGQPQHF
TRBV5-5,-,TRBJ1-2,-,TGTGCCAGCAGCCCAGGGGTCCTCAACTATGGCTACACCTTC,CASSPGVLNYGYTF
TRBV5-1,TRBD2,TRBJ2-1,-,TGCGCCAGCAGCTTGGCCAGAGCGGGAAGGGACTACAATGAGCAGTTCTTC,CASSLARAGRDYNEQFF
TRBV6-5,-,TRBJ1-2,-,TGTGCCAGCAGTTACTCAGAGCTCGACTATGGCTACACCTTC,CASSYSELDYGYTF
TRBV19,-,TRBJ2-1,-,TGTGCCAGTAGTATGGCCCTAGCAAATGAGCAGTTCTTC,CASSMALANEQFF
TRBV30,-,TRBJ2-2,-,TGTGCCTGGAGTCGACAGCACGCGAACACCGGGGAGCTGTTTTTT,CAWSRQHANTGELFF
TRBV10-1,TRBD1,TRBJ1-1,-,TGCGCCAGCAGTGCTAAACAGGGGCCTACTCTAGCTTTCTTT,CASSAKQGPTLAFF
TRBV14,-,TRBJ2-1,-,TGTGCCAGCAGCCAAGGGGCCGGGTCCTACAATGAGCAGTTCTTC,CASSQGAGSYNEQFF
TRBV10-3,-,TRBJ1-2,-,TGTGCTATCAGTGATAGAGGGGTAGGACTTTCTAACTATGGCTACACCTTC,CAISDRGVGLSNYGYTF
TRBV9,-,TRBJ1-1,-,TGTGCCAGCAGCGCACAGACAGGAGTAACTGAAGCTTTCTTT,CASSAQTGVTEAFF
TRBV19,-,TRBJ1-2,-,TGTGCCAGTAGCCAAGGGCCCCTCTATGGCTACACCTTC,CASSQGPLYGYTF
TRBV5-1,-,TRBJ2-2,-,TGCGCCAGCCAAGACTTGGGGACCGGGGAGCTGTTTTTT,CASQDLGTGELFF
TRBV18,TRBD1,TRBJ2-7,-,TGTGCCAGCTCACCACCGGGACAGGGAATCTACGAGCAGTACTTC,CASSPPGQGIYEQYF
TRBV2,-,TRBJ2-6,-,TGTGCCAGCAGCCATTCTGGGGCCAACGTCCTGACTTTC,CASSHSGANVLTF
TRBV5-8,-,TRBJ2-3,-,TGTGCCAGCAGCTTGCTGTTTGAGGATACGCAGTATTTT,CASSLLFEDTQYF
TRBV29-1,-,TRBJ1-1,once,TGCAGCGTACTCCAACAGGGTCGGGCTGACACTGAAGCTTTCTTT,CSVLQQGRADTEAFF
TRBV5-6,-,TRBJ1-6,few,TGTGCCAGCAGCCTTACGGGAGGGTTGTATTCACCCCTCCACTTT,CASSLTGGLYSPLHF
TRBV6-6,TRBD2,TRBJ2-1,-,TGTGCCAGCAGTCCGGGGGGGGGAATTGAGTTCTTC,CASSPGGGIEFF
TRBV7-2,TRBD1,TRBJ1-2,-,TGTGCCAGCAGCTCCCGGGACAGGGTGCGTGGCTACACCTTC,CASSSRDRVRGYTF
TRBV28,-,TRBJ1-5,-,TGTGCCAGCACCCGGGCAGATCAGCCCCAGCATTTT,CASTRADQPQHF
TRBV7-2,-,TRBJ1-5,-,TGTGCCAGCAGCTTAGCGGACAATAGCAATCAGCCCCAGCATTTT,CASSLADNSNQPQHF
TRBV4-1,TRBD2,TRBJ2-7,-,TGCGCCAGCAGCCAAGAAGGCGGGAGACTCGGCGAGCAGTACTTC,CASSQEGGRLGEQYF
TRBV2,-,TRBJ1-1,-,TGTGCCAGCAGTGAATTTGGCGTGAACACTGAAGCTTTCTTT,CASSEFGVNTEAFF
TRBV9,-,TRBJ2-7,-,TGTGCCAGCAGCGGGACCTCCTACGAGCAGTACTTC,CASSGTSYEQYF
TRBV9,-,TRBJ2-1,-,TGTGCCAGCAGCGTAGAGGGAGGCTATGAGCAGTTCTTC,CASSVEGGYEQFF
TRBV28,TRBD1,TRBJ1-1,-,TGTGCCAGCAGCACTACAGGGGGCTGGAGTGGGACTGAAGCTTTCTTT,CASSTTGGWSGTEAFF
TRBV28,-,TRBJ2-7,-,TGTGCCACAACCGGGTCCCCGATATACGAGCAGTACTTC,CATTGSPIYEQYF
TRBV7-2,-,TRBJ2-1,-,TGTGCCAGCAGACCCCCCGCTAGTGGAGGCTACAATGAGCAGTTCTTC,CASRPPASGGYNEQFF
TRBV11-2,TRBD2,TRBJ2-5,-,TGTGCCAGCAGCTTACAGGCTAGCGGGTGGGAGACCCAGTACTTC,CASSLQASGWETQYF
TRBV25-1,-,TRBJ2-3,-,TGTGCCAGCAGTCCCGAACCACGATACCTTTCGGTTACGCAGTATTTT,CASSPEPRYLSVTQYF
TRBV19,-,TRBJ2-2,-,TGTGCCAGTAGATCCGGGACACTGAACACCGGGGAGCTGTTTTTT,CASRSGTLNTGELFF
TRBV2,-,TRBJ2-1,-,TGTGCCAGCAGTTATACTAGCAATGAGCAGTTCTTC,CASSYTSNEQFF
TRBV5-4,-,TRBJ2-1,once,TGTGCCAGCAGCAGGGATCCTCACAATGAGCAGTTCTTC,CASSRDPHNEQFF
TRBV15,-,TRBJ1-2,-,TGTGCCACCAGCAGAGATCGGGGGTTTTATGGCTACACCTTC,CATSRDRGFYGYTF
TRBV28,-,TRBJ1-2,-,TGTGCCAGCAGCTCACCCCCAGGGTTGGCTAACTATGGCTACACCTTC,CASSSPPGLANYGYTF
TRBV28,TRBD2,TRBJ2-7,-,TGTGCCAGCCGACTTGCGGGGTCTAGCGGAGACTACTACGAGCAGTACTTC,CASRLAGSSGDYYEQYF
TRBV4-1,-,TRBJ2-1,-,TGCGCCAGCAGCCCCCTTAGCGGCAGGGGGGCCCTTTACAATGAGCAGTTCTTC,CASSPLSGRGALYNEQFF
TRBV5-4,TRBD1,TRBJ1-6,-,TGTGCCAGCAGCCAAGGGACAGGGTCGCCACCCCTCCACTTT,CASSQGTGSPPLHF
TRBV7-3,-,TRBJ2-7,-,TGTGCCAGCAGCTTTCGGAATTCCTACGAGCAGTACTTC,CASSFRNSYEQYF
TRBV28,-,TRBJ1-2,once,TGTGCCAGCAGGGACCCAGGCGCTAACTATGGCTACACCTTC,CASRDPGANYGYTF
TRBV14,-,TRBJ2-7,-,TGTGCCAGCACCTCATCCGGGACCTACGAGCAGTACTTC,CASTSSGTYEQYF
TRBV6-5,-,TRBJ2-2,-,TGTGCCAGCAGTTATCGGGCCAGCCCGAACACCGGGGAGCTGTTTTTT,CASSYRASPNTGELFF
TRBV7-9,TRBD2,TRBJ2-1,-,TGTGCCAGCATCCTTCTAGCGGGAGACGGGAATGAGCAGTTCTTC,CASILLAGDGNEQFF
TRBV30,TRBD1,TRBJ1-5,-,TGTGCCTGGAGCCCCAGGGGGAATCAGCCCCAGCATTTT,CAWSPRGNQPQHF
TRBV5-1,-,TRBJ2-7,-,TGCGCCAGCAGCTCCGACCCTACCAGCTCCTACGAGCAGTACTTC,CASSSDPTSSYEQYF
TRBV27,-,TRBJ1-1,-,TGTGCCAGCAGTTTATCTGGACGGTTGAACACTGAAGCTTTCTTT,CASSLSGRLNTEAFF
TRBV29-1,-,TRBJ1-2,-,TGCAGCGTTATGCGGGGGCCCAACTATGGCTACACCTTC,CSVMRGPNYGYTF
TRBV7-2,-,TRBJ2-3,-,TGTGCCAGCAGCTACCGGTCGGCAGATACGCAGTATTTT,CASSYRSADTQYF